This T cell receptor beta chain emerged from a study of shared clonotypes between healthy human individuals. The V and J ends lost 6 bases and 2 bases respectively, with 21 bases between them. CDR1 and CDR2 from the germline V gene are KGHSH and LQKENI. CDR3 size: 17 residues. Profiling relied on immunoSEQ multiplex PCR, and the TCRdb table lists in-frame clones only, not all of them. The table records millions of clones, roughly 92% of them present only once. This receptor was identified in a young man in good health. The sequencing sample was made of naive CD4+ T cells sorted from blood. Subset described: CD45RA+ positively selected. The chain is built from TRBV18 and TRBJ2-3; a possible D gene is TRBD2 (6 bases). This chain's CDR3 is CASSPPAGSRPTDTQYF. Written as DNA, the CDR3 is TGTGCCAGCTCCCCCCCCGCGGGATCGAGGCCCACAGATACGCAGTATTTT.